These 2 T cell receptor beta chains came from one sample sequenced in a study of regulatory T cells in long-lasting Graves disease. As for time point: newly diagnosed GD, antithyroid drugs for less than 3 months. Making the TCR library involved RNA that had been extracted from PBMCs. Researchers made TCR beta libraries by using iRepertoire HTBI primers and running Arm-PCR on CDR3 regions. TCRdb passed the multiplex PCR reads through MiXCR, listing each CDR3 protein once. Of about 200,000 distinct CDR3 sequences in the sample, about a sixth were seen once. The sequences come from peripheral blood mononuclear cells (PBMCs), collected at new diagnosis, from a patient treated with antithyroid drugs. All receptors derive from a female donor with Graves disease.

J is TRBJ2-2 and V is TRBV19; D unclear. In germline, CDR1 is LNHDA, CDR2 SQIVND (reference sequence). This CDR3 comprises 14 residues. Trimming stripped 1 base from V and 7 bases from J, with 10 bases between. CDR3 region: CASSIGVVIGELFF. DNA for the CDR3: TGTGCCAGTAGTATAGGAGTGGTCATCGGGGAGCTGTTTTTT.

This clonotype was counted many times. This rearrangement joins TRBV2 to TRBJ1-1; D is possibly TRBD1 (6 bases). Between the trimmed V and J ends, which lost 5 bases and 3 bases, there was a span of 19 bases. CDR3 size: 16 residues. The germline V gene encodes CDR1 SNHLY and CDR2 FYNNEI. Here the CDR3 reads CASSFRPRGGDTEAFF. The CDR3 DNA is TGTGCCAGCAGTTTCCGGCCGAGGGGGGGGGACACTGAAGCTTTCTTT.